This T cell receptor beta chain was documented in a study of T cells in Graves' hyperthyroidism and ophthalmopathy. Points from the study as a whole: Model-based prediction identified ophthalmopathy a median about 7 months prior to its onset. Researchers found most expanded thyroid clonotypes above 0.001 in blood as well.

The CDR3 runs to 14 residues. Trimming left V 3 bases short and J 0 bases short, with 8 bases between. Germline V lookup: CDR1 KGHSH, CDR2 LQKENI. The study defined stable Graves' hyperthyroidism as no ophthalmopathy progression within 18 months. These patients, aged 18 to 65, had recently diagnosed hyperthyroidism lasting under 2 months. This clonotype was seen only once. Antigen specificity is unknown. RNA transcripts yielded amplified TCR beta CDR3 regions. Initially, a first-round RT-PCR of the TCR CDR3 employed the HTBI primer set. TCRdb re-called the multiplex PCR reads through MiXCR, storing one row per CDR3 protein. The sample lists a few hundred thousand distinct CDR3 sequences; about half were seen once.

This TCR came from a woman aged 18-29 years with Graves' hyperthyroidism. The rearrangement uses TRBV18 and TRBJ1-1; D gene ambiguous. Input material: peripheral blood or thyroid tissue (not recorded which). The CDR3 region is CASSPSQLNTEAFF. The CDR3 nucleotides are TGTGCCAGCTCACCGAGCCAGTTGAACACTGAAGCTTTCTTT.